A single sample gave rise to the 21 T cell receptor beta chains below, sequenced in a study of cytomegalovirus exposure and HLA in healthy donors. The primer mix had 60 Vbeta and 13 Jbeta primers. Profiled with immunoSEQ multiplex PCR; TCRdb holds only in-frame clones, not every one. The table includes about 140,000 clones, 83% detected once. Sequencing was done on a sample of PBMCs. The receptors here all came from a man aged 35-49 years in good health and CMV-seronegative.

This clone was counted a few times. The J gene is TRBJ1-5, the V gene TRBV10-3; D remains unclear. Germline assignment: CDR1 ENHRY and CDR2 SYGVKD. The CDR3 runs to 13 residues. The V end lost 2 bases, the J end lost 5 bases, and 7 bases lay between the germline ends. Here the CDR3 DNA reads TGTGCCATCAGTGAGAGGGAGGATCAGCCCCAGCATTTT. Translating gives CAISEREDQPQHF.

V gene TRBV2 combines with J gene TRBJ2-2; 7 positions agree with TRBD2. With V trimmed by 7 bases and J by 6 bases, 8 bases remained unmatched. The germline CDR1 and CDR2 sequences are SNHLY and FYNNEI. The CDR3 runs 14 residues. DNA for the CDR3: TGTGCCAGCAAGGCGGGAGCGGTCTCCGGGGAGCTGTTTTTT. Its translation is CASKAGAVSGELFF. Based on the CDR3 plus reference TRBV2 and TRBJ2-2, the full variable domain is EPEVTQTPSHQVTQMGQEVILRCVPISNHLYFYWYRQILGQKVEFLVSFYNNEISEKSEIFDDQFSVERPDGSNFTLKIRSTKLEDSAMYFCASKAGAVSGELFFGEGSRLTVL.

The chain joins TRBV5-4 to TRBJ2-5; maybe TRBD2 (5 bases). V lost 3 bases and J lost 4, with 13 bases in between. This CDR3 comprises 14 residues. The germline CDR1 and CDR2 sequences are SGHNT and YYREEE (reference sequence). DNA for the CDR3: TGTGCCAGCAGCTCGGAGCTAGCAGCAGAGACCCAGTACTTC. Translation gives CASSSELAAETQYF.

This rearrangement joins TRBV7-9 to TRBJ2-3, with 10 bases lining up with TRBD2. Germline V lookup: CDR1 SEHNR, CDR2 FQNEAQ (reference sequence). The CDR3 is 17 residues long. V dropped 5 bases and J dropped 5; count of bases not matched to a gene: 13. CDR3 nucleotides: TGTGCCAGCAGCAGTCGGACTAGCGGAGAAATCGGAGATACGCAGTATTTT. Its protein is CASSSRTSGEIGDTQYF.

The chain recombines TRBV10-3 with TRBJ2-7; 9 positions match TRBD1. Germline lookup yields CDR1 ENHRY and CDR2 SYGVKD. CDR3 size: 14 residues. V lost 6 bases to trimming and J lost 2 bases; unmatched junction nucleotides: 5. CDR3 sequence: CAIRRDRDAYEQYF. The DNA of the CDR3 is TGTGCCATCAGGCGGGACAGGGATGCCTACGAGCAGTACTTC.

The chain is built from TRBV30 and TRBJ1-5, with a tentative D call TRBD1 (5 bases). V lost 5 bases and J lost 2, with 16 bases in between. Germline CDR1 is GTSNPN and CDR2 is SVGIG (reference sequence). CDR3 length: 15 amino acids. The DNA of the CDR3 is TGTGCCTGGGGGGATGGAACAGGAGGCAATCAGCCCCAGCATTTT. Amino acid sequence: CAWGDGTGGNQPQHF.

This clone occurred a few times. An end of the junction does not agree with germline; a read error may underlie this. CDR3 coding DNA: TGTTCCAGCAGCCAACAGGGCTACGAGCAGTACTTC. Amino acid sequence: CSSSQQGYEQYF. The genes are TRBV7-9 and TRBJ2-7, with D maybe TRBD1 (6 bases). CDR1 SEHNR and CDR2 FQNEAQ come from the germline V gene (reference sequence). The CDR3 is 12 residues long.

The V call is TRBV4-1, the J call TRBJ2-7, with 7 positions matching TRBD1. The CDR3 covers 16 residues. Losses at the gene ends were 4 bases for V and 1 base for J; bases not matched to a gene: 10. Germline V gene data show CDR1 as MGHRA and CDR2 as YSYEKL. CDR3 protein: CASSPILGQESYEQYF. In DNA form, the CDR3 reads TGCGCCAGCAGCCCTATTCTAGGACAGGAATCCTACGAGCAGTACTTC.

J is TRBJ2-7 and V is TRBV6-1; tentative D call: TRBD2 (6 bases). This CDR3 is 13 amino acids long. Germline CDR1 and CDR2: MNHNS and SASEGT. Trimming left V 2 bases short and J 7 bases short, with 12 bases between. This chain's CDR3 is CASSEWGEVEQYF. CDR3 sequence (DNA): TGTGCCAGCAGTGAATGGGGGGAGGTTGAGCAGTACTTC.

The sample holds one count of this clone. The chain combines TRBV5-1 with TRBJ2-1; 9 positions match TRBD1. CDR3 size: 14 residues. After removal of 4 bases from V and 9 bases from J, the junction contained 8 bases not matched to a gene. The germline V gene has CDR1 SGHRS and CDR2 YFSETQ. DNA of the CDR3: TGCGCCAGCAGCCCGGGACAGGGAAATGGTGAGCAGTTCTTC. It codes for CASSPGQGNGEQFF.

J is TRBJ2-7 and V is TRBV18, with D possibly TRBD1 on 5 matching bases. CDR1 KGHSH and CDR2 LQKENI come from the germline V gene. The CDR3 totals 15 residues. The V end was cut by 5 bases, the J end by 3 bases, with 17 bases between. CDR3 bases: TGTGCCAGCTCAATTACAGGATCATCCAACTACGAGCAGTACTTC. Amino acids: CASSITGSSNYEQYF. The entire variable domain, with the rest obtained from reference TRBV18 and TRBJ2-7, is as follows: NAGVMQNPRHLVRRRGQEARLRCSPMKGHSHVYWYRQLPEEGLKFMVYLQKENIIDESGMPKERFSAEFPKEGPSILRIQQVVRGDSAAYFCASSITGSSNYEQYFGPGTRLTVT.

The chain has TRBV6-6 and TRBJ2-1, with 10 bases lining up with TRBD1. V dropped 0 bases and J dropped 3; count of bases not matched to a gene: 2. CDR3 length: 16 amino acids. Germline CDR1 and CDR2: MNHNY and SVGAGI (reference sequence). CDR3 DNA: TGTGCCAGCAGTTACTCCGGGACAGGGGACTACAATGAGCAGTTCTTC. Translation: CASSYSGTGDYNEQFF.

The chain carries TRBV30 and TRBJ2-1; D is perhaps TRBD2 (6 bases). The V and J ends lost 0 bases and 7 bases respectively, with 7 bases between them. Looked up from germline, CDR1 is GTSNPN and CDR2 is SVGIG (reference sequence). The CDR3 is 12 amino acids. The DNA for the CDR3 is TGTGCCTGGAGTGTACGGGGGAATGAGCAGTTCTTC. Amino acids: CAWSVRGNEQFF.

This chain uses TRBV2 with TRBJ2-1; TRBD2 matches at 9 bases. Germline assignment: CDR1 SNHLY and CDR2 FYNNEI. The junction had 4 bases not matched to a gene; V was cut back by 3 bases and J by 4 bases. This CDR3 has 15 residues. CDR3: CASSEAAGGYNEQFF. The CDR3 nucleotides read TGTGCCAGCAGTGAGGCAGCGGGAGGTTACAATGAGCAGTTCTTC.

This sequence joins TRBV5-1 and TRBJ2-1; D may be TRBD1 (6 bases). V shed 5 bases and J shed 3 bases, with 9 bases lying between them. CDR1 is SGHRS and CDR2 is YFSETQ in the germline V gene. The CDR3 loop spans 13 amino acids. CDR3 amino acids: CASRQGYYNEQFF. The CDR3, as DNA: TGCGCCAGCAGGCAGGGGTACTACAATGAGCAGTTCTTC.

This clone was counted once. The CDR3 protein is CASSTGGRSYEQYF. As DNA, the CDR3 is TGTGCCAGCAGCACAGGGGGCAGGTCCTACGAGCAGTACTTC. The J gene is TRBJ2-5, the V gene TRBV7-9, with TRBD1 matching over 9 bases. The J call is uncertain, as TRBJ2-7 better fits the DNA end. This CDR3 spans 14 amino acids. Per the germline V gene, CDR1 is SEHNR and CDR2 is FQNEAQ (reference sequence).

V gene TRBV4-1 combines with J gene TRBJ2-2, with TRBD1 matching over 8 bases. CDR3 length: 16 residues. Looked up from germline, CDR1 is MGHRA and CDR2 is YSYEKL. Trimming at V came to 4 bases and at J to 4 bases, leaving 8 bases not matched to a gene. Written as DNA, the CDR3 is TGCGCCAGCAGCCGCCCTGGACAGGGCAGCACCGGGGAGCTGTTTTTT. Translation: CASSRPGQGSTGELFF.

The CDR3 DNA sequence: TGTGCCAGCAGCGTAGATGGGACAAGGGGATCCTCCTACGAGCAGTACTTC. Translation gives CASSVDGTRGSSYEQYF. The V gene is TRBV9, the J gene TRBJ2-7; perhaps TRBD1 as D (6 bases). V shed 0 bases and J shed 0 bases, with 16 bases lying between them. Germline V lookup: CDR1 SGDLS, CDR2 YYNGEE. The CDR3 totals 17 residues.

The chain couples TRBV4-3 to TRBJ1-1; a weak D match, TRBD1 (6 bases). Germline lookup yields CDR1 LGHNA and CDR2 YSLEER. V was clipped by 0 bases and J by 3 bases, with 17 bases between them. The CDR3 has 17 amino acids. The CDR3 DNA reads as TGCGCCAGCAGCCAAGATTTCACAGGGCTAGCGGACACTGAAGCTTTCTTT. It specifies CASSQDFTGLADTEAFF.

The gene calls are TRBV27 and TRBJ1-1, with 7 positions matching TRBD1. Germline V gives CDR1 MNHEY, CDR2 SMNVEV (reference sequence). The J segment lost 1 base and the V segment lost 8 bases, leaving 1 base of the junction unmatched. The CDR3 consists of 12 residues. CDR3 sequence reads: CASGQANTEAFF. CDR3 nucleotide sequence: TGTGCCAGCGGACAGGCGAACACTGAAGCTTTCTTT.

The chain combines TRBV18 with TRBJ2-7, with 7 bases identical to TRBD2. This CDR3 has 14 residues. Germline CDR1 and CDR2: KGHSH and LQKENI. With V trimmed by 3 bases and J by 4 bases, 6 bases remained unmatched. CDR3 loop: CASSPGLSPYEQYF. CDR3 bases: TGTGCCAGCTCACCGGGACTAAGTCCTTACGAGCAGTACTTC.